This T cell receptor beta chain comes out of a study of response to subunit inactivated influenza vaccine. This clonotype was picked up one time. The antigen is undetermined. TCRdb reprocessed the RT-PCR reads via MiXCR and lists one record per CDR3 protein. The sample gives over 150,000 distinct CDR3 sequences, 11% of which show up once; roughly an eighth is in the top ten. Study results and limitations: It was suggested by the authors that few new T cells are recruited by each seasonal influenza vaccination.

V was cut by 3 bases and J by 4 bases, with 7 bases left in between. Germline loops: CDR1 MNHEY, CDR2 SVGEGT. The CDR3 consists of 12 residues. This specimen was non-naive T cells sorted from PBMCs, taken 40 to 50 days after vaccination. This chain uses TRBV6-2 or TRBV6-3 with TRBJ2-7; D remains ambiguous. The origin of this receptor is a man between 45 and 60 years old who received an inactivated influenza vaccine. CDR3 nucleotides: TGTGCCAGCAGTTATAAGGGATACGAGCAGTACTTC. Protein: CASSYKGYEQYF.